Following are 32 T cell receptor beta chains from one sample sequenced in a study of T cell clonality in common variable immunodeficiency. Generated by immunoSEQ multiplex PCR, the TCRdb table keeps only in-frame clones and is missing some. The sample presents 55,000 or so clones, none singletons. Sequenced input: peripheral blood mononuclear cells. The receptors come from a person between 18 and 75 years old in good health.

This clone was seen repeatedly, ten times or more. Read data end 3 residues before the CDR3 end; the end is taken from the germline J gene. This chain connects TRBV5-6 to TRBJ2-7; TRBD1 is a possible D gene (5 bases). Deletions cut 0 bases from V and 3 bases from J, with 10 bases between. Germline V gene data show CDR1 as SGHDT and CDR2 as YYEEEE. There are 14 residues in the CDR3. The DNA read from the CDR3 is TGTGCCAGCAGCTTGGACAGGTCCTTCTACGAG. It codes for CASSLDRSFYE. The complete CDR3 protein is CASSLDRSFYEQYF.

This clone has a count of ten or more. With the read ending 3 residues before the CDR3 end, the germline J gene is used to fill in that end. The chain employs TRBV14 and TRBJ2-1; 10 bases fit TRBD2. CDR1 is SGHDN, CDR2 FVKESK, per germline. The CDR3 contains 17 residues. The ends lost 2 bases at V and 0 bases at J; junction bases unmatched: 4. The CDR3 DNA, read in part, is TGTGCCAGCAGCCAAATACTAGCGGGGAGCTCCTACAATGAG. Translating it yields CASSQILAGSSYNE. The entire CDR3 protein is CASSQILAGSSYNEQFF.

This clone has ten or more counts. The CDR3 end falls 3 residues outside the read, so it is completed with the germline J gene. The genes are TRBV20-1 and TRBJ1-1; the D is unclear. Germline loops: CDR1 DFQATT, CDR2 SNEGSKA (reference sequence). V lost 0 bases to trimming and J lost 7 bases, with 18 bases between them. CDR3 length: 15 residues. The CDR3 region is CSARDANRIAYEAFF. Partial CDR3 DNA: TGCAGTGCTAGAGATGCGAACAGAATTGCTTATGAA.

This clone came up many times. The read gets to within 3 residues of the CDR3 end, and the germline J gene fills in the rest. This chain connects TRBV4-2 to TRBJ1-5; 8 bases agree with TRBD1. The CDR3 totals 15 residues. Germline CDR1 is LGHNA and CDR2 is YNFKEQ. The ends lost 2 bases at V and 5 bases at J; junction bases unmatched: 5. CDR3 protein: CASSQFGTGDQPQHF. The CDR3 DNA, read in part, is TGTGCCAGCAGCCAATTTGGGACAGGCGATCAGCCC.

This clone was seen many times. The part of the CDR3 DNA that was read is TGCAGTGCTCCCGGGACAGGGGTCGGC. It specifies CSAPGTGVG. Given in full, the CDR3 is CSAPGTGVGYTF. The gene calls are TRBV20-1 and TRBJ1-2; 10 bases line up with TRBD1. The CDR3 end is not reached by the read, which stops 3 residues before it; the germline J gene fills it in. Germline CDR1 and CDR2: DFQATT and SNEGSKA (reference sequence). The CDR3 contains 12 residues.

This clone turned up a few times. The read terminates 3 residues before the CDR3 end, so the remaining end is supplied by the germline J gene. The rearrangement uses TRBV5-5 and TRBJ2-7; D remains ambiguous. Germline V CDR1 and CDR2: SGHKS, YYEKEE (reference sequence). Trimming stripped 3 bases from V and 4 bases from J, with 11 bases between. The CDR3 extends over 13 amino acids. The CDR3 reads CASSSSQLYEQYF. The sequenced CDR3 bases are TGTGCCAGCAGCTCCTCACAGTTATACGAG. Supplemented by reference TRBV5-5 and TRBJ2-7, the full variable domain reads DAGVTQSPTHLIKTRGQQVTLRCSPISGHKSVSWYQQVLGQGPQFIFQYYEKEERGRGNFPDRFSARQFPNYSSELNVNALLLGDSALYLCASSSSQLYEQYFGPGTRLTVT.

At least ten counts were recorded for this clone. Read data end 3 residues before the CDR3 end; the end is taken from the germline J gene. The chain is built from TRBV20-1 and TRBJ1-1; possible D gene TRBD1, 6 bases. From germline, CDR1 is DFQATT and CDR2 SNEGSKA (reference sequence). The V end was cut by 5 bases, the J end by 6 bases, with 16 bases between. The CDR3 sequence is 13 residues long. CDR3 region: CSALRGGGAEAFF. CDR3 bases read: TGCAGTGCTTTGAGGGGAGGGGGTGCTGAA.

This clone came up many times. The read ends 3 residues shy of where the CDR3 ends; the end is completed using the germline J gene. The chain uses TRBV28 and TRBJ2-7, with D unresolved. Trimming removed 3 bases at V and 0 bases at J, with 12 bases between. Germline V gene sequence: CDR1 MDHEN, CDR2 SYDVKM. This CDR3 comprises 15 residues. The CDR3 is CASSFDLRSSYEQYF. The CDR3 DNA, read in part, is TGTGCCAGCAGTTTTGATCTCCGGTCCTCCTACGAG.

This clone was counted many times. The read terminates 3 residues before the CDR3 end, so the remaining end is supplied by the germline J gene. The gene calls are TRBV7-2 and TRBJ2-7; unclear D gene. The CDR3 runs to 12 residues. The germline V gene encodes CDR1 SGHTA and CDR2 FQGNSA. The V and J ends lost 2 bases and 4 bases respectively, with 6 bases between them. The sequenced CDR3 bases are TGTGCCAGCAGCTTATTACAGTACGAG. Protein product: CASSLLQYE. The full CDR3 protein reads CASSLLQYEQYF.

This clone came up a few times. The read stops 3 residues short of the end of the CDR3; the missing end is completed from the germline J gene. This chain uses TRBV4-2 with TRBJ2-7; a weak D match, TRBD2 (6 bases). This CDR3 contains 13 residues. Per germline, CDR1 LGHNA and CDR2 YNFKEQ. Between the trimmed V and J ends, which lost 4 bases and 2 bases, there was a span of 9 bases. The sequenced part of the CDR3 DNA is TGTGCCAGCAGCCCGCGACTAGCCTACGAG. Its protein is CASSPRLAYE. The entire CDR3 sequence reads CASSPRLAYEQYF.

In this sample, this clone turned up many times. The read finishes 3 residues shy of the CDR3 end, and the germline J gene is used to complete it. V gene TRBV5-4 combines with J gene TRBJ2-2, with a possible D match to TRBD2 (5 bases). Germline V gene sequence: CDR1 SGHNT, CDR2 YYREEE (reference sequence). There are 14 residues in the CDR3. V was clipped by 4 bases and J by 5 bases, with 12 bases between them. CDR3 residues: CASSTGSRTGELFF. CDR3 DNA, as far as it was read: TGTGCCAGCAGCACGGGGTCAAGAACCGGGGAG.

This clone was detected many times. Read coverage stops 3 residues before the CDR3 terminus; the germline J gene supplies the remainder. The chain links TRBV10-2 to TRBJ1-1; the match to TRBD1 covers 8 bases. CDR1 and CDR2 from the germline V gene are WSHSY and SAAADI. V trimming: 3 bases; J trimming: 1 base; junction bases outside the gene matches: 4. This CDR3 contains 15 residues. The part of the CDR3 DNA that was read is TGCGCCAGCAGTGACCCGGGGACAGGGAACACTGAA. Translation: CASSDPGTGNTE. The full CDR3 is CASSDPGTGNTEAFF.

About this clone itself: The read terminates 3 residues ahead of where the CDR3 ends, so the germline J gene completes it. The rearrangement joins TRBV2 to TRBJ2-7, with TRBD2 as a possible D gene (6 bases). The CDR3 length is 14 residues. V was pared by 2 bases and J by 3 bases, with 11 bases between. CDR1 is SNHLY and CDR2 is FYNNEI in the germline V gene. This CDR3 is CASSEMRGSYEQYF. The sequenced part of the CDR3 DNA is TGTGCCAGCAGTGAAATGCGGGGTAGCTACGAG.

This clone was detected ten times or more. Read data end 3 residues before the CDR3 end; the end is taken from the germline J gene. The rearrangement uses TRBV28 and TRBJ2-5; 8 positions match TRBD1. The length of the CDR3 is 19 residues. CDR1 is MDHEN and CDR2 is SYDVKM in the germline V gene. With V trimmed by 5 bases and J by 5 bases, 22 bases remained unmatched. CDR3 protein: CASSMPTGTGLALGETQYF. CDR3 DNA, as far as it was read: TGTGCCAGCAGTATGCCTACCGGGACAGGACTGGCGTTGGGGGAGACC.

This clone was observed a few times. The sequenced fragment ends 3 residues before the CDR3 boundary, so the rest is inferred from the germline J gene. The gene calls are TRBV19 and TRBJ1-2, with D uncertain. Germline CDR1 LNHDA, CDR2 SQIVND (reference sequence). There are 14 residues in the CDR3. The CDR3 bases that were read are TGTGCCAGTAGTATAGTAGCGGGAAGAGATACC. Its protein is CASSIVAGRDT. The full-length CDR3 reads as CASSIVAGRDTYTF. Combining the CDR3 with reference TRBV19 and TRBJ1-2 gives the whole variable domain DGGITQSPKYLFRKEGQNVTLSCEQNLNHDAMYWYRQDPGQGLRLIYYSQIVNDFQKGDIAEGYSVSREKKESFPLTVTSAQKNPTAFYLCASSIVAGRDTYTFGSGTRLTVV.

Points on this clone: The read ends 3 residues early relative to the CDR3; the germline J gene fills the gap. The chain uses TRBV19 and TRBJ2-1; TRBD2 agrees at 9 bases. With V trimmed by 0 bases and J by 7 bases, 4 bases remained unmatched. Germline values: CDR1 LNHDA, CDR2 SQIVND (reference sequence). The CDR3 covers 15 residues. The CDR3 reads CASSIEASGINEQFF. The sequenced CDR3 bases are TGTGCCAGTAGTATAGAGGCTAGCGGGATAAATGAG.

This clone was found many times. The CDR3 extends 3 residues past the end of the read, so its final part is completed from the germline J gene. The rearrangement joins TRBV7-3 to TRBJ1-6; maybe TRBD1 (6 bases). The CDR3 has 13 amino acids. V gave up 6 bases and J gave up 7 bases, with 10 bases separating them. CDR1 and CDR2 from the germline V gene are SGHTA and FQGTGA. CDR3 DNA (partial): TGTGCCAGCAGTCAGGGGACGAATTCACCC. It codes for CASSQGTNSP. The full CDR3 protein reads CASSQGTNSPLHF.

This clone was recorded many times. The read terminates 3 residues before the CDR3 end, so the remaining end is supplied by the germline J gene. The chain has TRBV2 and TRBJ2-7, with TRBD2 identical over 13 bases. V lost 10 bases to trimming and J lost 4 bases; unmatched junction nucleotides: 4. The CDR3 sequence is 13 residues long. Germline V gene data show CDR1 as SNHLY and CDR2 as FYNNEI. CDR3 sequence reads: CAIGTSGKYEQYF. CDR3 DNA (partial): TGTGCCATCGGGACTAGCGGGAAATACGAG.

This clone was counted many times. Read data end 3 residues before the CDR3 end; the end is taken from the germline J gene. The rearrangement uses TRBV20-1 and TRBJ2-5, with TRBD2 matching over 12 bases. The CDR3 contains 15 residues. V was pared by 3 bases and J by 2 bases, with 4 bases of the junction left unmatched. Per germline, CDR1 DFQATT and CDR2 SNEGSKA (reference sequence). This chain's CDR3 is CSARGLAGYQETQYF. CDR3 DNA (partial): TGCAGTGCTAGGGGACTAGCGGGTTATCAAGAGACC.

This clone was counted ten times or more. The CDR3 goes on 3 residues after the read ends, and that part is filled in from the germline J gene. This rearrangement joins TRBV7-9 to TRBJ2-7; 9 bases are a match to TRBD1. The length of the CDR3 is 14 residues. Germline-derived CDR1 and CDR2 are SEHNR and FQNEAQ (reference sequence). The V and J ends lost 3 bases and 1 base, in that order; junction bases with no gene match: 1. The CDR3 bases that were read are TGTGCCAGCAGCTTGGACAGGGGATCCTACGAG. It yields the protein CASSLDRGSYE. The whole CDR3 region reads CASSLDRGSYEQYF.

This clone appeared many times. Coverage ceases 3 residues before the CDR3 finishes, and the germline J gene fills in the end. The gene calls are TRBV5-1 and TRBJ1-1, with TRBD1 identical over 8 bases. Losses at the gene ends were 4 bases for V and 0 bases for J; bases not matched to a gene: 8. The CDR3 has 16 residues. Germline CDR1 SGHRS, CDR2 YFSETQ. The CDR3 loop is CASSPGQGWVNTEAFF. Incomplete CDR3 DNA: TGCGCCAGCAGCCCCGGACAGGGATGGGTGAACACTGAA.

This clone was observed at least ten times. The sequenced part of the CDR3 DNA is TGTGCCAGCAGCGCCACGGGGGGGAACTACGAG. Protein: CASSATGGNYE. The whole CDR3 protein reads CASSATGGNYEQYF. The chain couples TRBV7-2 to TRBJ2-7, with 8 bases fitting TRBD2. The read ends 3 residues before the CDR3 terminus; that terminus is restored from the germline J gene. Germline CDR1 reads SGHTA; CDR2 reads FQGNSA. The CDR3 consists of 14 residues. V gave up 5 bases and J gave up 3 bases; unmatched junction bases: 6.

This clone has ten or more counts. The CDR3 bases that were read are TGTGCCAGCTCACCATCTTCAGGGGAGTCCTATGGC. Protein: CASSPSSGESYG. The whole CDR3 reads CASSPSSGESYGYTF. The chain employs TRBV18 and TRBJ1-2; TRBD1 is a possible D gene (6 bases). The sequenced fragment ends 3 residues before the CDR3 boundary, so the rest is inferred from the germline J gene. This CDR3 spans 15 amino acids. The V end was cut by 2 bases, the J end by 4 bases, with 14 bases between. Germline assignment: CDR1 KGHSH and CDR2 LQKENI.

This clone was found many times. The read terminates 3 residues before the CDR3 end, so the remaining end is supplied by the germline J gene. The genes are TRBV18 and TRBJ1-1; TRBD1 matches at 9 bases. The length of the CDR3 is 13 residues. V trimming: 6 bases; J trimming: 6 bases; junction bases outside the gene matches: 5. Germline V gene lookup returns CDR1 KGHSH and CDR2 LQKENI. The CDR3 reads CASSGTGKAEAFF. CDR3 DNA (partial): TGTGCCAGCTCTGGGACAGGGAAGGCTGAA.

This clone was detected a few times. The read terminates 3 residues before the CDR3 end, so the remaining end is supplied by the germline J gene. This chain links TRBV2 with TRBJ2-7; TRBD1 might be the D (5 bases). Germline-derived CDR1 and CDR2 are SNHLY and FYNNEI. Trimming took off 4 bases at V and 0 bases at J, with 7 bases between the two ends. CDR3 length: 13 residues. CDR3: CASSAGLSYEQYF. The sequenced CDR3 bases are TGTGCCAGCAGTGCAGGGCTCTCCTACGAG.

This clone was seen ten or more times. The read comes to an end 3 residues before the CDR3 does, leaving the germline J gene to fill in the end. The chain links TRBV7-9 to TRBJ1-1, with 7 bases matching TRBD1. CDR1 is SEHNR, CDR2 FQNEAQ, per germline (reference sequence). The CDR3 loop spans 15 amino acids. CDR3 loop: CASSESRTRTGGAFF. The covered CDR3 bases are TGTGCCAGCAGCGAATCAAGAACCAGGACAGGAGGA.

This clone came up many times. The CDR3 end is not reached by the read, which stops 3 residues before it; the germline J gene fills it in. The chain uses TRBV2 and TRBJ1-4; perhaps TRBD1 as D (5 bases). Trimming removed 7 bases at V and 4 bases at J, with 13 bases between. CDR1 is SNHLY and CDR2 is FYNNEI in the germline V gene. This CDR3 region has 14 residues. CDR3 in amino acids: CASIPEGFNEKLFF. Incomplete CDR3 DNA: TGTGCCAGCATCCCCGAGGGGTTTAATGAAAAA.

The table lists this clone with many counts. Coverage ceases 3 residues before the CDR3 finishes, and the germline J gene fills in the end. The rearrangement joins TRBV19 to TRBJ2-1, with 10 bases identical to TRBD2. V lost 10 bases and J lost 7; bases outside the gene matches: 10. CDR1 and CDR2 from the germline V gene are LNHDA and SQIVND (reference sequence). The CDR3 sequence is 14 residues long. The part of the CDR3 DNA that was read is TGTGCCACTTACAGCGGGAGGGCCGTGAATGAG. This codes for CATYSGRAVNE. The complete CDR3 sequence is CATYSGRAVNEQFF.

In this sample, this clone turned up many times. The missing CDR3 end, 3 residues past where the read stops, is filled in from the germline J gene. This CDR3 is also generated by other DNA sequences in the sample. The V gene is TRBV20-1, the J gene TRBJ2-4; D is perhaps TRBD2 (6 bases). The CDR3 loop spans 14 amino acids. Trimming shortened V by 3 bases and J by 7 bases, and 16 bases separated the two germline ends. The germline CDR1 and CDR2 sequences are DFQATT and SNEGSKA (reference sequence). Partial CDR3 DNA: TGCAGTGCTAGGGCGCAAGGAGGGTTTAACATT. This sequence encodes CSARAQGGFNI. The complete CDR3 sequence is CSARAQGGFNIQYF.

This clone was seen many times. The CDR3 extends 3 residues past the end of the read, so its final part is completed from the germline J gene. This sequence joins TRBV5-5 and TRBJ1-2; 8 nucleotides line up with TRBD1. This CDR3 spans 14 amino acids. Trimming took 3 bases from V and 2 from J; bases not matched to a gene: 3. Germline V gene lookup returns CDR1 SGHKS and CDR2 YYEKEE (reference sequence). The DNA read from the CDR3 is TGTGCCAGCAGCTGGGACAGGAGCAACTATGGC. Translation: CASSWDRSNYG. The entire CDR3 protein is CASSWDRSNYGYTF. Full variable domain (outside the CDR3, taken from reference TRBV5-5 and TRBJ1-2): DAGVTQSPTHLIKTRGQQVTLRCSPISGHKSVSWYQQVLGQGPQFIFQYYEKEERGRGNFPDRFSARQFPNYSSELNVNALLLGDSALYLCASSWDRSNYGYTFGSGTRLTVV.

This clone was detected many times. The read falls 3 residues short of the CDR3 end, and the missing part is taken from the germline J gene. The chain uses TRBV5-5 and TRBJ1-1; no definite D call. With 2 bases removed from V and 0 bases from J, the gap between germline ends came to 8 bases. Germline CDR1 and CDR2: SGHKS and YYEKEE (reference sequence). The CDR3 runs 14 residues. The sequenced part of the CDR3 DNA is TGTGCCAGCAGCTTCGGGGATTTGAACACTGAA. Protein product: CASSFGDLNTE. The entire CDR3 protein reads CASSFGDLNTEAFF.

This clone was recorded many times. The sequenced fragment ends 3 residues before the CDR3 boundary, so the rest is inferred from the germline J gene. V gene TRBV7-4 combines with J gene TRBJ2-3, with TRBD2 identical over 7 bases. This CDR3 has 15 residues. V shed 4 bases, J shed 4 bases, and the junction held 8 bases outside the gene matches. The germline V gene has CDR1 SGHVT and CDR2 SQSDAQ. CDR3: CASSSGLVNADTQYF. The part of the CDR3 DNA that was read is TGTGCCAGCAGCTCCGGACTAGTTAACGCAGATACG.